Each of the 12 T cell receptor beta chains below was sequenced from the same sample in a study of shared clonotypes between healthy human individuals. Produced via immunoSEQ multiplex PCR; TCRdb's table is partial and in-frame only. The table records nearly 2 million clones, about 95% of them present only once. Naive-designated CD8 cells lacked CD45RO, were positively enriched for CCR7, and omitted terminally differentiated effector memory CD45RA+ cells. The source material was naive CD8+ T cells sorted from blood. All receptors come from a young man in good health.

This clone was seen once. This sequence joins TRBV5-1 and TRBJ2-5; D not certain. V shed 0 bases and J shed 2 bases, with 8 bases lying between them. CDR1 and CDR2 from the germline V gene are SGHRS and YFSETQ. The CDR3 extends over 14 amino acids. CDR3 amino acids: CASSLVYRQETQYF. CDR3 DNA sequence: TGCGCCAGCAGCTTGGTGTACAGACAAGAGACCCAGTACTTC.

This clone was recorded once. The J gene is TRBJ2-3, the V gene TRBV28, with D possibly matching TRBD1 (5 bases). The germline V gene has CDR1 MDHEN and CDR2 SYDVKM. V lost 3 bases to trimming and J lost 0 bases, with 19 bases between them. The CDR3 loop spans 18 amino acids. Here the CDR3 reads CASSFSGRVTRSTDTQYF. In DNA form, the CDR3 reads TGTGCCAGCAGTTTCTCTGGCAGGGTAACGCGGAGCACAGATACGCAGTATTTT.

The rearrangement links TRBV28 to TRBJ1-5, with 7 bases aligning to TRBD1. Germline lookup yields CDR1 MDHEN and CDR2 SYDVKM. CDR3 length: 14 residues. With V trimmed by 5 bases and J by 7 bases, 8 bases remained unmatched. CDR3 sequence (DNA): TGTGCCAGCAGTCACAGGGGCCTAGGGCAGCCCCAGCATTTT. Its protein is CASSHRGLGQPQHF.

The rearrangement joins TRBV29-1 to TRBJ2-3; D call uncertain. Deletions cut 4 bases from V and 2 bases from J, with 13 bases between. The V gene's germline CDR1 is SQVTM and CDR2 ANQGSEA. There are 14 residues in the CDR3. The CDR3 DNA reads as TGCAGCGTTGCGCTCCGGGCCATCACAGATACGCAGTATTTT. It is translated as CSVALRAITDTQYF.

This clone was seen only once. This same CDR3 is encoded by further DNA sequences in the sample. This chain uses TRBV30 with TRBJ1-6, with D possibly matching TRBD1 (5 bases). V dropped 2 bases and J dropped 10 bases, with 15 bases sitting between them. Germline V gene lookup returns CDR1 GTSNPN and CDR2 SVGIG (reference sequence). The CDR3 covers 14 residues. This chain's CDR3 is CAWSLGQGGSPLHF. The CDR3 DNA follows: TGTGCCTGGAGTCTTGGGCAGGGTGGATCACCCCTCCACTTT.

The chain couples TRBV2 to TRBJ1-1, with 11 positions matching TRBD1. The germline V gene has CDR1 SNHLY and CDR2 FYNNEI. J gave up 1 base and V 5 bases, and 6 bases lay outside the gene matches. The CDR3 is made up of 16 amino acids. CDR3 protein: CASSILGQGANTEAFF. The CDR3 DNA reads as TGTGCCAGCAGTATTCTTGGACAGGGGGCGAACACTGAAGCTTTCTTT.

The chain combines TRBV2 with TRBJ1-2; TRBD1 aligns across 7 bases. The V gene's germline CDR1 is SNHLY and CDR2 FYNNEI. The CDR3 covers 16 residues. The V segment lost 2 bases and the J segment 2 bases; nucleotides outside the gene matches: 8. CDR3 DNA: TGTGCCAGCAGTGAATTTAAAGGGGGCTGGAACTATGGCTACACCTTC. Its translation: CASSEFKGGWNYGYTF. The whole variable domain, remainder taken from reference TRBV2 and TRBJ1-2, is EPEVTQTPSHQVTQMGQEVILRCVPISNHLYFYWYRQILGQKVEFLVSFYNNEISEKSEIFDDQFSVERPDGSNFTLKIRSTKLEDSAMYFCASSEFKGGWNYGYTFGSGTRLTVV.

The chain uses TRBV28 and TRBJ1-5; the D is unclear. The CDR3 is 15 residues long. The V and J ends lost 2 bases and 0 bases respectively, with 8 bases between them. Germline CDR1 is MDHEN and CDR2 is SYDVKM. As DNA, the CDR3 is TGTGCCAGCAGTTTAGGCAGATATAGCAATCAGCCCCAGCATTTT. It codes for CASSLGRYSNQPQHF. Full variable domain (missing parts from reference TRBV28 and TRBJ1-5): DVKVTQSSRYLVKRTGEKVFLECVQDMDHENMFWYRQDPGLGLRLIYFSYDVKMKEKGDIPEGYSVSREKKERFSLILESASTNQTSMYLCASSLGRYSNQPQHFGDGTRLSIL.

The genes are TRBV28 and TRBJ2-2; D remains unclear. V lost 3 bases to trimming and J lost 1 base, with 6 bases between them. This CDR3 contains 14 residues. Germline CDR1 MDHEN, CDR2 SYDVKM. This chain's CDR3 is CASSLFENTGELFF. In DNA, the CDR3 is TGTGCCAGCAGTTTGTTCGAGAACACCGGGGAGCTGTTTTTT. Full variable domain (rest looked up from reference TRBV28 and TRBJ2-2): DVKVTQSSRYLVKRTGEKVFLECVQDMDHENMFWYRQDPGLGLRLIYFSYDVKMKEKGDIPEGYSVSREKKERFSLILESASTNQTSMYLCASSLFENTGELFFGEGSRLTVL.

V usage is TRBV4-1 and J usage is TRBJ2-2; the D gene is possibly TRBD2 (6 bases). V shed 4 bases and J shed 1 base, with 19 bases lying between them. Germline values: CDR1 MGHRA, CDR2 YSYEKL. This CDR3 is built from 18 residues. In DNA, the CDR3 is TGCGCCAGCAGCCCGCTGCCTATATGGGGGGAGAACACCGGGGAGCTGTTTTTT. This sequence encodes CASSPLPIWGENTGELFF.

V and J are TRBV5-6 and TRBJ2-7, with D unresolved. The germline CDR1 and CDR2 sequences are SGHDT and YYEEEE. This CDR3 is built from 12 residues. Trimming pared 2 bases from V and 4 bases from J, leaving 7 bases between. CDR3 sequence (DNA): TGTGCCAGCAGCTTATACCAGTACGAGCAGTACTTC. Translation: CASSLYQYEQYF.

This chain joins TRBV11-2 and TRBJ2-1; 8 bases map to TRBD2. The CDR3 consists of 17 residues. Germline loops: CDR1 SGHAT, CDR2 FQNNGV. The J segment lost 4 bases and the V segment lost 5 bases, leaving 13 bases of the junction unmatched. CDR3 sequence reads: CASSPAGVAGFYNEQFF. The CDR3 nucleotides read TGTGCCAGCAGCCCTGCGGGGGTAGCGGGGTTTTACAATGAGCAGTTCTTC.